These 24 T cell receptor beta chains came from one sample sequenced in a study of OX40 agonist ivuxolimab in advanced cancers. Only in-frame clones appear in the TCRdb table, and some are missing; sequencing was by immunoSEQ multiplex PCR. The sample lists some 22,000 clones; around 75% were seen once. The sequences come from CD4+ or CD8+ T cells sorted from blood, collected in a trial of the OX40 agonist ivuxolimab. The source of these receptors is an adult with an advanced solid tumor such as melanoma, head and neck, liver or kidney cancer.

The V and J genes are TRBV19 and TRBJ1-2; 7 bases line up with TRBD1. The CDR3 consists of 17 residues. Germline V gives CDR1 LNHDA, CDR2 SQIVND (reference sequence). J was trimmed by 0 bases and V by 0 bases; bases with no gene match: 7. CDR3: CASSIDDLDRPNYGYTF. Here the CDR3 DNA reads TGTGCCAGTAGTATAGACGATCTGGACAGGCCTAACTATGGCTACACCTTC.

The chain recombines TRBV10-3 with TRBJ2-2, with TRBD2 as a possible D gene (5 bases). Trimming left V 6 bases short and J 5 bases short, with 13 bases between. The germline V gene has CDR1 ENHRY and CDR2 SYGVKD. The CDR3 has 14 residues. The CDR3 DNA reads as TGTGCCATCAGCGCCACTAGTTCTACCGGGGAGCTGTTTTTT. This sequence encodes CAISATSSTGELFF.

The chain combines TRBV6-5 with TRBJ2-3; D might be TRBD1 (6 bases). Germline V CDR1 and CDR2: MNHEY, SVGAGI. V was cut by 6 bases and J by 2 bases, with 9 bases left in between. CDR3 length equals 13 residues. The CDR3 nucleotides are TGTGCCAGCAGCTACAGGGTCACAGATACGCAGTATTTT. Protein sequence: CASSYRVTDTQYF.

As for this clone: One base away lies a much larger clone, so this may be a sequencing read error. The CDR3 reads CASSFGPSNQPRHF. The CDR3 nucleotides read TGTGCCAGCAGCTTCGGACCGAGCAATCAGCCCCGGCATTTT. V and J are TRBV7-9 and TRBJ1-5, with D unclear. The germline gives CDR1 SEHNR, CDR2 FQNEAQ (reference sequence). This CDR3 contains 14 residues.

This clone was seen a handful of times. This chain connects TRBV11-2 to TRBJ2-2, with D possibly being TRBD1 (7 bases). Germline-derived CDR1 and CDR2 are SGHAT and FQNNGV. This CDR3 region has 18 residues. V shed 2 bases and J shed 1 base, with 17 bases lying between them. The CDR3 loop reads CASSLLWAGTENTGELFF. The CDR3 bases are TGTGCCAGCAGCTTACTCTGGGCGGGGACAGAGAACACCGGGGAGCTGTTTTTT. Combining the CDR3 with reference TRBV11-2 and TRBJ2-2 gives the whole variable domain EAGVAQSPRYKIIEKRQSVAFWCNPISGHATLYWYQQILGQGPKLLIQFQNNGVVDDSQLPKDRFSAERLKGVDSTLKIQPAKLEDSAVYLCASSLLWAGTENTGELFFGEGSRLTVL.

V gene TRBV5-6 combines with J gene TRBJ1-6; TRBD1 matches at 8 bases. There are 17 residues in the CDR3. Germline V gene lookup returns CDR1 SGHDT and CDR2 YYEEEE. V dropped 1 base and J dropped 8; count of bases not matched to a gene: 11. The CDR3 region is CASSLLPPGGSDSPLHF. In nucleotides, the CDR3 is TGTGCCAGCAGCTTGCTTCCCCCAGGGGGCTCGGATTCACCCCTCCACTTT.

This rearrangement joins TRBV9 to TRBJ2-1; perhaps TRBD1 as D (5 bases). The CDR3 extends over 13 amino acids. Deletions cut 0 bases from V and 8 bases from J, with 9 bases between. Germline CDR1 SGDLS, CDR2 YYNGEE. CDR3 nucleotides: TGTGCCAGCAGCGTAGACCAGGGCCATGAGCAGTTCTTC. It is translated as CASSVDQGHEQFF.

This chain connects TRBV5-1 to TRBJ1-6, with D possibly matching TRBD1 (6 bases). Germline loops: CDR1 SGHRS, CDR2 YFSETQ. V dropped 2 bases and J dropped 9 bases, with 18 bases sitting between them. This CDR3 contains 16 residues. The CDR3 DNA reads TGCGCCAGCAGCTTAGGGGGGGCCACGGGGGTTTCACCCCTCCACTTT. It specifies CASSLGGATGVSPLHF. Full variable domain (missing parts from reference TRBV5-1 and TRBJ1-6): KAGVTQTPRYLIKTRGQQVTLSCSPISGHRSVSWYQQTPGQGLQFLFEYFSETQRNKGNFPGRFSGRQFSNSRSEMNVSTLELGDSALYLCASSLGGATGVSPLHFGNGTRLTVT.

This chain uses TRBV2 with TRBJ2-3, with D perhaps matching TRBD1 (5 bases). The germline V gene has CDR1 SNHLY and CDR2 FYNNEI. CDR3 size: 15 residues. The germline V and J ends were trimmed by 10 bases and 3 bases, with 20 bases remaining between them. CDR3 loop: CATLLQGDGTDTQYF. CDR3 nucleotides: TGTGCCACCCTTCTGCAGGGTGATGGGACAGATACGCAGTATTTT.

The rearrangement uses TRBV4-3 and TRBJ2-7; the D gene is possibly TRBD2 (6 bases). V gave up 1 base and J gave up 3 bases, with 16 bases separating them. Germline values: CDR1 LGHNA, CDR2 YSLEER. This CDR3 contains 16 residues. The CDR3: CASSQGLGMGLYEQYF. For the CDR3, the DNA is TGCGCCAGCAGCCAAGGTTTGGGTATGGGACTCTACGAGCAGTACTTC.

The chain employs TRBV7-9 and TRBJ2-7, with D uncertain. The V gene lost 5 bases and the J gene lost 4 bases, with 6 bases spanning the gap. CDR1 is SEHNR, CDR2 FQNEAQ, per germline (reference sequence). The CDR3 spans 11 residues. CDR3 in amino acids: CASSPNYEQYF. The CDR3, as DNA: TGTGCCAGCAGCCCAAATTACGAGCAGTACTTC.

V is TRBV4-3 and J is TRBJ2-7, with no clear D. Trimming cost V 4 bases and J 3 bases, with 19 bases left between them. Germline lookup yields CDR1 LGHNA and CDR2 YSLEER. The CDR3 is made up of 16 amino acids. CDR3 DNA: TGCGCCAGCAGCCCGGTCCCGGGCAGTAAAAGCTACGAGCAGTACTTC. Its translation: CASSPVPGSKSYEQYF.

This sequence joins TRBV7-8 and TRBJ1-5; D possibly corresponds to TRBD1 (5 bases). CDR1 and CDR2 (germline): SGHVS, FQNEAQ. CDR3 length equals 16 residues. Deletions cut 5 bases from V and 2 bases from J, with 16 bases between. Written as DNA, the CDR3 is TGTGCCAGCAGCGATTCAGGGACGATGGGCAATCAGCCCCAGCATTTT. It is translated as CASSDSGTMGNQPQHF. Variable domain in full (rest from reference TRBV7-8 and TRBJ1-5): GAGVSQSPRYKVAKRGQDVALRCDPISGHVSLFWYQQALGQGPEFLTYFQNEAQLDKSGLPSDRFFAERPEGSVSTLKIQRTQQEDSAVYLCASSDSGTMGNQPQHFGDGTRLSIL.

This clone has a single count. J is TRBJ2-7 and V is TRBV27; TRBD1 aligns across 7 bases. V gave up 6 bases and J gave up 1 base; unmatched junction bases: 9. CDR1 is MNHEY, CDR2 SMNVEV, per germline (reference sequence). This CDR3 comprises 15 residues. CDR3 protein: CASSTSGQESYEQYF. The CDR3 DNA follows: TGTGCCAGCAGCACATCAGGACAGGAGTCCTACGAGCAGTACTTC.

The V call is TRBV19, the J call TRBJ1-5; TRBD1 matches at 8 bases. The CDR3 extends over 19 amino acids. After removal of 1 base from V and 1 base from J, the junction contained 12 bases not matched to a gene. The germline V gene encodes CDR1 LNHDA and CDR2 SQIVND (reference sequence). CDR3 amino acids: CASSIVVRGPEWSNQPQHF. CDR3 DNA: TGTGCCAGTAGTATAGTAGTCAGGGGGCCCGAATGGAGCAATCAGCCCCAGCATTTT.

This clone came up a few times. The J gene is TRBJ2-1, the V gene TRBV4-1, with 11 bases fitting TRBD2. The CDR3 length is 16 residues. V lost 2 bases, J lost 4 bases, and 4 bases stayed unmatched. Germline V lookup: CDR1 MGHRA, CDR2 YSYEKL. CDR3 coding DNA: TGCGCCAGCAGCCAAATAGCGGGGGGGCCGTACAATGAGCAGTTCTTC. It is translated as CASSQIAGGPYNEQFF.

This clone was counted between two and nine times. The V gene is TRBV2, the J gene TRBJ2-4; D might be TRBD2 (6 bases). The CDR3 spans 16 residues. Germline CDR1 is SNHLY and CDR2 is FYNNEI. V was shortened by 7 bases and J by 0 bases, with 16 bases between the two germline ends. CDR3 nucleotides: TGTGCCAGCACCTCTATTGCGGGGATAGCCAAAAACATTCAGTACTTC. Its protein product is CASTSIAGIAKNIQYF. The full variable domain, completed using reference TRBV2 and TRBJ2-4, is EPEVTQTPSHQVTQMGQEVILRCVPISNHLYFYWYRQILGQKVEFLVSFYNNEISEKSEIFDDQFSVERPDGSNFTLKIRSTKLEDSAMYFCASTSIAGIAKNIQYFGAGTRLSVL.

The rearrangement uses TRBV9 and TRBJ2-2; D is unclear. Trimming took 4 bases from V and 3 from J, leaving 19 bases between them. There are 17 residues in the CDR3. Germline lookup yields CDR1 SGDLS and CDR2 YYNGEE. The CDR3 bases are TGTGCCAGCAGCATCCCTCGAGGTCAGGCAGACACCGGGGAGCTGTTTTTT. Translation gives CASSIPRGQADTGELFF.

The V gene is TRBV7-6, the J gene TRBJ1-3, with a weak D call TRBD1 (6 bases). This CDR3 region has 14 residues. The V end was cut by 6 bases, the J end by 3 bases, with 12 bases between. Germline-derived CDR1 and CDR2 are SGHVS and FNYEAQ. In DNA form, the CDR3 reads TGTGCCAGCAGTTCGACAGGTTTTGGAAACACCATATATTTT. Amino acids: CASSSTGFGNTIYF.

The chain uses TRBV4-1 and TRBJ1-5; D gene unclear. Deletions cut 4 bases from V and 2 bases from J, with 21 bases between. Germline CDR1 is MGHRA and CDR2 is YSYEKL. The CDR3 spans 18 residues. The CDR3, as DNA: TGCGCCAGCAGCCGCTCCACCCCGGGGAGGCTTGGCAATCAGCCCCAGCATTTT. It codes for CASSRSTPGRLGNQPQHF.

This sequence joins TRBV7-6 and TRBJ2-3, with 12 bases that match TRBD2. Germline trimming cut 5 bases from V and 3 bases from J; bases unmatched to any gene: 3. The CDR3 is made up of 15 amino acids. CDR1 and CDR2 (germline): SGHVS, FNYEAQ. CDR3 in amino acids: CASSPSGGVTDTQYF. For the CDR3, the DNA is TGTGCCAGCAGCCCTAGCGGGGGGGTAACAGATACGCAGTATTTT.

The CDR3 region has the DNA TGTGCCAGCAGCTCCGGCTCGAAGGGGGCAGGGGGCTACACCTTC. Translation gives CASSSGSKGAGGYTF. The chain has TRBV7-9 and TRBJ1-2; 7 bases fit TRBD1. J gave up 8 bases and V 4 bases, and 13 bases lay outside the gene matches. Looked up from germline, CDR1 is SEHNR and CDR2 is FQNEAQ (reference sequence). This CDR3 spans 15 amino acids.

V and J are TRBV7-9 and TRBJ1-5; 9 nucleotides line up with TRBD1. The trim removed 6 bases at V and 5 bases at J, leaving 5 bases unmatched. Germline V gene lookup returns CDR1 SEHNR and CDR2 FQNEAQ (reference sequence). The CDR3 extends over 14 amino acids. CDR3 sequence: CASRGTGKDQPQHF. Written as DNA, the CDR3 is TGTGCCAGCAGAGGGACAGGGAAGGATCAGCCCCAGCATTTT.

The chain employs TRBV18 and TRBJ2-7; 7 nucleotides line up with TRBD1. CDR1 and CDR2 (germline): KGHSH, LQKENI. CDR3 size: 17 residues. The J segment lost 5 bases and the V segment lost 3 bases, leaving 16 bases of the junction unmatched. The CDR3 region has the DNA TGTGCCAGCTCACCCCGACCGCCGCAGGGGGTCGGTGACGAGCAGTACTTC. This encodes CASSPRPPQGVGDEQYF.